Listed below are T cell receptor beta chains from one sample, sequenced in a study of neurological immune-mediated disorders. TCRdb re-analysed the 5' RACE reads in MiXCR, keeping a single row per CDR3 protein. The data hold around 49,000 distinct CDR3 sequences, with about an eighth observed a single time. The sequencing sample was made of PBMCs. The source is a male donor with HTLV-1-associated myelopathy (HAM/TSP). Each CDR3 is given with its conserved first and last residue. A D gene is named only where the DNA matches it firmly. Clone size is given for some rows only: seen once, a few or many times, or a class if the clone is expanded.

>15|NA|TRBJ1-1|TRBV9|NA
CASSIVGGAGTEAFF
TGTGCCAGCAGCATAGTAGGCGGCGCGGGAACTGAAGCTTTCTTT
>16|NA|TRBJ2-7|TRBV5-1|many
CASSLVGVTATYEQYF
TGCGCCAGCAGCTTGGTGGGAGTGACAGCGACCTACGAGCAGTACTTC
>15|NA|TRBJ1-5|TRBV20-1|many
CSASGGSGGGQPQHF
TGCAGTGCTAGCGGGGGCAGCGGGGGGGGTCAGCCCCAGCATTTT
>13|TRBD1|TRBJ2-5|TRBV6-2/TRBV6-3|many
CASSKTGVGTQYF
TGTGCCAGCAGTAAGACAGGGGTGGGGACCCAGTACTTC
>13|TRBD2|TRBJ2-5|TRBV29-1|medium-sized
CSVRTSGGETQYF
TGCAGCGTCCGGACTAGCGGGGGTGAGACCCAGTACTTC
>12|NA|TRBJ1-6|TRBV6-5|many
CASSPLRMPLHF
TGTGCCAGCAGTCCCCTTCGTATGCCCCTCCACTTT
>10|NA|TRBJ2-1|TRBV2|NA
CASKVNEQFF
TGTGCCAGCAAGGTCAATGAGCAGTTCTTC
>15|NA|TRBJ2-2|TRBV5-1|many
CASSLGQVNTGELFF
TGCGCCAGCAGCTTGGGACAAGTGAACACCGGGGAGCTGTTTTTT
>13|NA|TRBJ2-3|TRBV20-1|many
CSARPSVVDTQYF
TGCAGTGCTAGGCCCAGCGTCGTGGATACGCAGTATTTT
>14|TRBD1|TRBJ2-5|TRBV7-2|many
CASSLETGSETQYF
TGTGCCAGCAGCCTCGAGACAGGGAGCGAGACCCAGTACTTC
>13|NA|TRBJ2-5|TRBV12-3/TRBV12-4|many
CASSLAREETQYF
TGTGCCAGCAGTTTGGCCAGGGAAGAGACCCAGTACTTC
>13|TRBD2|TRBJ2-7|TRBV20-1|many
CSARGGGNYEQYF
TGCAGTGCTAGAGGGGGGGGGAACTACGAGCAGTACTTC
>12|NA|TRBJ2-2|TRBV6-6|many
CASSYKDGELFF
TGTGCCAGCAGTTACAAAGACGGGGAGCTGTTTTTT
>14|TRBD1|TRBJ1-4|TRBV20-1|many
CSASQGALGEKLFF
TGCAGTGCATCACAGGGGGCCCTTGGTGAAAAACTGTTTTTT
>12|NA|TRBJ1-1|TRBV2|many
CASSEYYTEAFF
TGTGCCAGCAGTGAATATTACACTGAAGCTTTCTTT
>14|NA|TRBJ1-3|TRBV20-1|many
CSARSGGSGNTIYF
TGCAGTGCTAGGAGCGGCGGATCTGGAAACACCATATATTTT
>14|NA|TRBJ2-5|TRBV2|once
CASSRTAHQETQNF
TGTGCCAGCAGTCGGACGGCCCATCAAGAGACCCAGAACTTC